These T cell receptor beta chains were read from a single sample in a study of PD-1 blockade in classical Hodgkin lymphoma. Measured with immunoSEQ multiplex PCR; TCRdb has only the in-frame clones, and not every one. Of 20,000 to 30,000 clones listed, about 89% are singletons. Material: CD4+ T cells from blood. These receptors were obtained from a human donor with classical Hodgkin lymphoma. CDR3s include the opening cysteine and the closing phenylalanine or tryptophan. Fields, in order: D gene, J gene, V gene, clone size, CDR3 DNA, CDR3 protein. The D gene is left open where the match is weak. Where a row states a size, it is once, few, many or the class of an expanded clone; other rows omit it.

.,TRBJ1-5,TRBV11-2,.,TGTGCCAGCAGCTTAGGAGGGGATCAGCCCCAGCATTTT,CASSLGGDQPQHF
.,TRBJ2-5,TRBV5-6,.,TGTGCCTCGACCTGGCGGGGTCCTATCGAGACCCAGTACTTC,CASTWRGPIETQYF
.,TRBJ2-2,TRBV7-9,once,TGTGCCAGCAGCTTTTGGGGCGGGACCGGGGAGCTGTTTTTT,CASSFWGGTGELFF
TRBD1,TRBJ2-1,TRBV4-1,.,TGCGCCAGCAGCTACCTCGGGGACAGGAACAATGAGCAGTTCTTC,CASSYLGDRNNEQFF
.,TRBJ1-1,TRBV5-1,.,TGCGCCAGCAGCCAAGAAGGGGCCAGGGCTGAAGCTTTCTTT,CASSQEGARAEAFF
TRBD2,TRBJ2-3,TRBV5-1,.,TGCGCCAGCAGCCCGGGACTAGCAACAGATACGCAGTATTTT,CASSPGLATDTQYF
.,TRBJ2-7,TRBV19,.,TGTGCCACCAAGACTGTTTTGACGGGTCACGAGCAGTACTTC,CATKTVLTGHEQYF
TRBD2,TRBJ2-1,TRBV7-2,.,TGTGCCAGCACCCGGCCGGGGGGGGGTTACAATGAGCAGTTCTTC,CASTRPGGGYNEQFF
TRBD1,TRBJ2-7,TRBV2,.,TGTGCCAGCAGTGAAGGGACAGGATCCTACGAGCAGTACTTC,CASSEGTGSYEQYF
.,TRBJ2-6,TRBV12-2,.,TGTGCAAGTCCCCGAACAGGGGGACAGGGGCGAGGGGCCAACGTCCTGACTTTC,CASPRTGGQGRGANVLTF
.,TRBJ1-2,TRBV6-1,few,TGTGCCAGCAGACAGAACTATGGCTACACCTTC,CASRQNYGYTF
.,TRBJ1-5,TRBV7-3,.,TGTGCCAAAAGGACAGTGTCCCATCAGCCCCAGCATTTT,CAKRTVSHQPQHF
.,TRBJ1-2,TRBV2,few,TGTGCCAGCAGTGACCGCGGCAGAAGTTGGTCTCTGCGGTATGGCTACACCTTC,CASSDRGRSWSLRYGYTF
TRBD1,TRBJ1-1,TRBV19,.,TGTGCCAGTATTCTGACAGGGGGCACTGAAGCTTTCTTT,CASILTGGTEAFF
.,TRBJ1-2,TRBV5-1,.,TGCGCCAGCAGCTCTTCAGGGATAGGGTATGGCTACACCTTC,CASSSSGIGYGYTF
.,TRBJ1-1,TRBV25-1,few,TGTGCCAGCAGTGGCTCATATACTGAAGCTTTCTTT,CASSGSYTEAFF
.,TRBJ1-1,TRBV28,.,TGTGCCAGCAGTTTGGTTTCAGGAGGGACTGAAGCTTTCTTT,CASSLVSGGTEAFF
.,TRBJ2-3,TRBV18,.,TGTGCCAGCTCACCACCGGGACTCAGACGAGATACGCAGTATTTT,CASSPPGLRRDTQYF
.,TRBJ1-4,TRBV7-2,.,TGTGCCAGCAGCCGTAGGCCAGGACAGAATGAAAAACTGTTTTTT,CASSRRPGQNEKLFF
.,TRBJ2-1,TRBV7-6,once,TGTGCCAGCAGTCCTCGGGCTGCAATGTTCTTC,CASSPRAAMFF